These 3 T cell receptor beta chains were sequenced from one sample in a study of T cells in localized non-small cell lung cancer (dated by TCRdb to 2018 to 2021). The library came from the immunoSEQ multiplex PCR assay. Entries here come from immuneACCESS through TCRdb and include only in-frame sequences with V and J called. Some clones fail to appear in such tables; in the studies checked, an unresolved V gene covers under half of the shortfall, and the cause of the remainder is unknown. The sample records roughly 20,000 clones, approximately 88% of which are singletons. Around 2.4% of the sample lies in the top ten. Sample: peripheral blood, taken before any cancer treatment. The receptors stem from a man aged 40 to 69 with stage I lung adenocarcinoma.

The chain employs TRBV15 and TRBJ1-4; the D gene is possibly TRBD1 (6 bases). The CDR3 is 18 residues long. Germline CDR1 LNHNV, CDR2 YYDKDF (reference sequence). V shed 1 base and J shed 4 bases, with 19 bases lying between them. The CDR3 DNA is TGTGCCACCAGCAGAGCTCTACAGGGCCGTATTGATAATGAAAAACTGTTTTTT. As protein: CATSRALQGRIDNEKLFF.

The chain uses TRBV4-3 and TRBJ2-3; no clear D gene. The germline gives CDR1 LGHNA, CDR2 YSLEER. The CDR3 consists of 15 residues. Trimming shortened V by 4 bases and J by 2 bases, and 13 bases separated the two germline ends. As DNA, the CDR3 is TGCGCCAGCAGCCCCGCGAGAGCTCTCACAGATACGCAGTATTTT. Its translation is CASSPARALTDTQYF.

The chain has TRBV7-2 and TRBJ1-6; unclear D gene. Looked up from germline, CDR1 is SGHTA and CDR2 is FQGNSA. CDR3 length: 16 amino acids. Deletions cut 5 bases from V and 6 bases from J, with 17 bases between. The CDR3 DNA reads TGTGCCAGCAGCGACCGAATCTTAGGACTTAATTCACCCCTCCACTTT. This codes for CASSDRILGLNSPLHF.